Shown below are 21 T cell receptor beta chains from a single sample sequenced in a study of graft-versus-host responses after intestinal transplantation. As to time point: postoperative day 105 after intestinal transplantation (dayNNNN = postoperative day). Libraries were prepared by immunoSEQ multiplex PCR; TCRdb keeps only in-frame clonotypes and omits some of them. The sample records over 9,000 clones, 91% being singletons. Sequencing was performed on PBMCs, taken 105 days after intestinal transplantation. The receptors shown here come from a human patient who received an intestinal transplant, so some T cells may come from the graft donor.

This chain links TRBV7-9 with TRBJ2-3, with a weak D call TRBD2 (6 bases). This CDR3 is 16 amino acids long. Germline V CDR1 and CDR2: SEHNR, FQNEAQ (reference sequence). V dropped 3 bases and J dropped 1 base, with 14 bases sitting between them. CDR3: CASSFPRASGTDTQYF. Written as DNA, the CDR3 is TGTGCCAGCAGCTTCCCGAGGGCTAGCGGCACAGATACGCAGTATTTT.

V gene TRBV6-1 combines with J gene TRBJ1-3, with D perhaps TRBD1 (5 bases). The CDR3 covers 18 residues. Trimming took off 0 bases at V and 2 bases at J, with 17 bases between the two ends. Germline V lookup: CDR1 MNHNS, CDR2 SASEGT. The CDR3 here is CASSEALIQARPGNTIYF. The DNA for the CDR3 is TGTGCCAGCAGTGAAGCGCTTATACAGGCGAGGCCTGGAAACACCATATATTTT.

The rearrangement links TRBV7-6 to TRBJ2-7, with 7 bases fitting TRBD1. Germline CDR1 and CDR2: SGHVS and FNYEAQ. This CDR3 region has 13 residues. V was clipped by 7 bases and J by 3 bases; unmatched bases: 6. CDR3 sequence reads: CASNSGQDYEQYF. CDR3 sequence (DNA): TGTGCCAGCAACTCCGGACAGGACTACGAGCAGTACTTC.

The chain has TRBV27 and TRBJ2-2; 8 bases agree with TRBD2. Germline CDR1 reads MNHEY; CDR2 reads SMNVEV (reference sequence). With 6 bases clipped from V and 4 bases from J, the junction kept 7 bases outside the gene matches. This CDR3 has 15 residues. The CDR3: CASSNLAGPTGELFF. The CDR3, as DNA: TGTGCCAGCAGCAACCTAGCGGGCCCCACCGGGGAGCTGTTTTTT.

CDR3: CASSLTGGYQETQYF. CDR3 bases: TGCGCCAGCAGCTTGACAGGGGGTTACCAAGAGACCCAGTACTTC. The rearrangement uses TRBV5-1 and TRBJ2-5; 8 bases line up with TRBD1. V lost 1 base to trimming and J lost 0 bases; unmatched junction nucleotides: 2. Germline V CDR1 and CDR2: SGHRS, YFSETQ. The CDR3 runs to 15 residues.

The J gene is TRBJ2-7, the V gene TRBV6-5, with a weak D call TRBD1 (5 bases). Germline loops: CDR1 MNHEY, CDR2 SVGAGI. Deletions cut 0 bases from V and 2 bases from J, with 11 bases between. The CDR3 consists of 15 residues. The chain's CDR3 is CASSYSIGATYEQYF. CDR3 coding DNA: TGTGCCAGCAGTTACTCGATTGGGGCTACCTACGAGCAGTACTTC.

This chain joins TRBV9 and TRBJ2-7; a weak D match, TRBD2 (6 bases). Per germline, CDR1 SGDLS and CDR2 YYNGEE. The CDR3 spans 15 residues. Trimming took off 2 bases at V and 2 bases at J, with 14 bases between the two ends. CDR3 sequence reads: CASSVNPSEAYEQYF. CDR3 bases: TGTGCCAGCAGCGTGAATCCTAGCGAAGCCTACGAGCAGTACTTC.

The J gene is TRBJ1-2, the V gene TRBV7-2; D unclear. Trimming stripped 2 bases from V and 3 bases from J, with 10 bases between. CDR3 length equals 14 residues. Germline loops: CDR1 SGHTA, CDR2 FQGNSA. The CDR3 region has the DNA TGTGCCAGCAGCTTACAGCCCGGGTACTATGGCTACACCTTC. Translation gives CASSLQPGYYGYTF.

This chain's CDR3 is CASSHRAGLAGVGQETQYF. CDR3 in DNA: TGCGCCAGCAGCCACCGGGCGGGACTAGCGGGGGTCGGGCAAGAGACCCAGTACTTC. The genes are TRBV4-1 and TRBJ2-5; 14 positions match TRBD2. CDR3 length: 19 residues. CDR1 and CDR2 (germline): MGHRA, YSYEKL. Germline trimming cut 3 bases from V and 2 bases from J; bases unmatched to any gene: 11.

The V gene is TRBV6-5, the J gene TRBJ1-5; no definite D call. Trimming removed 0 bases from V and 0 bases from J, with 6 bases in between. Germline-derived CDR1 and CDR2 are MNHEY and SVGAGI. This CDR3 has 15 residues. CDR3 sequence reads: CASSYSRDSNQPQHF. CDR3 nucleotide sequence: TGTGCCAGCAGTTACTCGAGGGATAGCAATCAGCCCCAGCATTTT.

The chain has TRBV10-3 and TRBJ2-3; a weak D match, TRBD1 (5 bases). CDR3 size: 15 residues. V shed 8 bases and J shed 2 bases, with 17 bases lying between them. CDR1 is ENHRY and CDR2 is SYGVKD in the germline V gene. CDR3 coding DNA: TGTGCCATCGTTGACAGCCAACCTGTCACAGATACGCAGTATTTT. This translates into CAIVDSQPVTDTQYF.

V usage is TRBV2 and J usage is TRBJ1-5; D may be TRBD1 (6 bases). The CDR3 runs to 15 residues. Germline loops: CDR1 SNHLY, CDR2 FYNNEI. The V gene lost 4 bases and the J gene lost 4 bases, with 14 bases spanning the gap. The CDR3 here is CASSGVQGRNQPQHF. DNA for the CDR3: TGTGCCAGCAGTGGGGTGCAGGGGAGAAATCAGCCCCAGCATTTT. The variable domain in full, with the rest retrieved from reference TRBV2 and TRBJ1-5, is EPEVTQTPSHQVTQMGQEVILRCVPISNHLYFYWYRQILGQKVEFLVSFYNNEISEKSEIFDDQFSVERPDGSNFTLKIRSTKLEDSAMYFCASSGVQGRNQPQHFGDGTRLSIL.

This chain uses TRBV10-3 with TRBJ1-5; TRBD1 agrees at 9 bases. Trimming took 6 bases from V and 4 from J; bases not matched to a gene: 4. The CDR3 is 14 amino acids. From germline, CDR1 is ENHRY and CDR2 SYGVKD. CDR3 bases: TGTGCCATCAGCCCGGACAGGGGTAATCAGCCCCAGCATTTT. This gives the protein CAISPDRGNQPQHF.

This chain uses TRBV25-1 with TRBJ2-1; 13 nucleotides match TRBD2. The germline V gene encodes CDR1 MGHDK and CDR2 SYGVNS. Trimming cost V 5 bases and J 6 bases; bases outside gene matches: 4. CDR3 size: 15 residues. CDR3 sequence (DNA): TGTGCCAGCAGTTGGACTAGCGGGAGATTCAATGAGCAGTTCTTC. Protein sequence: CASSWTSGRFNEQFF. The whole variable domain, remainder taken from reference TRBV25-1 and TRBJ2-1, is EADIYQTPRYLVIGTGKKITLECSQTMGHDKMYWYQQDPGMELHLIHYSYGVNSTEKGDLSSESTVSRIRTEHFPLTLESARPSHTSQYLCASSWTSGRFNEQFFGPGTRLTVL.

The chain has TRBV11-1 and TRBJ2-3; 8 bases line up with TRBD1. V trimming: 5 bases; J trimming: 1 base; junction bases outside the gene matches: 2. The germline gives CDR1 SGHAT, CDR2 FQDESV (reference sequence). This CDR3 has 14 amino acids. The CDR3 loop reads CASSKDRGTDTQYF. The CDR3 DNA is TGTGCCAGCAGCAAGGACAGGGGCACAGATACGCAGTATTTT.

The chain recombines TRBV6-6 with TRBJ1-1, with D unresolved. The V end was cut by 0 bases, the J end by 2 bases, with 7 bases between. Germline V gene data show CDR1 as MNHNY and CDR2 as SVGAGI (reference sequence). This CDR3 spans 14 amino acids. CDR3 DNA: TGTGCCAGCAGTTACTCGCAACTCAACACTGAAGCTTTCTTT. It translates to CASSYSQLNTEAFF.

The CDR3 bases are TGTGCCAGCGGGGAATTGGGTTACACCTTC. Its protein product is CASGELGYTF. The J gene is TRBJ1-2, the V gene TRBV2; D remains ambiguous. V lost 8 bases and J lost 11, with 12 bases in between. The germline CDR1 and CDR2 sequences are SNHLY and FYNNEI. The CDR3 extends over 10 amino acids.

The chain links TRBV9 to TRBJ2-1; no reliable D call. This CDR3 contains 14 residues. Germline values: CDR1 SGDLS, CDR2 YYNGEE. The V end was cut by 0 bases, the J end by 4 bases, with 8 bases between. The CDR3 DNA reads TGTGCCAGCAGCGTAGAAGATCTTTACAATGAGCAGTTCTTC. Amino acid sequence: CASSVEDLYNEQFF. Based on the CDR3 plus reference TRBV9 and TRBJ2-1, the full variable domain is DSGVTQTPKHLITATGQRVTLRCSPRSGDLSVYWYQQSLDQGLQFLIQYYNGEERAKGNILERFSAQQFPDLHSELNLSSLELGDSALYFCASSVEDLYNEQFFGPGTRLTVL.

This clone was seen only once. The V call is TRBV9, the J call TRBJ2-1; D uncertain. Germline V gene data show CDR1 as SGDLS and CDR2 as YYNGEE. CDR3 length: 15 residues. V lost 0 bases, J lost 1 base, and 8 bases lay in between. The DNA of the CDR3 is TGTGCCAGCAGCGTAGAAGGCCTATCCTACAATGAGCAGTTCTTC. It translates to CASSVEGLSYNEQFF.

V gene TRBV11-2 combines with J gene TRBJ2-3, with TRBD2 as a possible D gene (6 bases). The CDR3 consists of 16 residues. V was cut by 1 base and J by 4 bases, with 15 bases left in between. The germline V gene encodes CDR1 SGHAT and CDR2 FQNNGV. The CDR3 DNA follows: TGTGCCAGCAGCTTAGCGGGGGTAGTCTCGGCAGATACGCAGTATTTT. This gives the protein CASSLAGVVSADTQYF.

CDR3 in DNA: TGTGCCTGGAGGAGGTTTAACGAGCAGTACTTC. Its protein is CAWRRFNEQYF. The rearrangement uses TRBV30 and TRBJ2-7; D is unclear. The ends were cut back, 3 bases at V and 5 bases at J, with 8 bases in the middle. The CDR3 is 11 residues long. CDR1 is GTSNPN, CDR2 SVGIG, per germline (reference sequence).